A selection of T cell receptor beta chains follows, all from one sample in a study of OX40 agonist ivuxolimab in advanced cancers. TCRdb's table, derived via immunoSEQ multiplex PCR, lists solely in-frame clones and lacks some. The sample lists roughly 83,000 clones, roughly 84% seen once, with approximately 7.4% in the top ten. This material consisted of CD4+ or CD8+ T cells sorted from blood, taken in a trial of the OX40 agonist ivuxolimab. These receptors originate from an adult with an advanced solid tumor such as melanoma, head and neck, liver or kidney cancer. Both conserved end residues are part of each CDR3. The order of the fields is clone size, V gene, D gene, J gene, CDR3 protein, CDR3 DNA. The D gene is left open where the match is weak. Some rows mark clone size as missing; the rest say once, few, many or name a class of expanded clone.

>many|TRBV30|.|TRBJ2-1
CAWSVVDEQFF
TGTGCCTGGAGTGTAGTAGATGAGCAGTTCTTC
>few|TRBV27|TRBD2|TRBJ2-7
CASSLGTRTFGEQYF
TGTGCCAGCAGTTTAGGGACTAGGACCTTCGGGGAGCAGTACTTC
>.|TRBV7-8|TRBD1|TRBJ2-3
CASSADRVPSSTDTQYF
TGTGCCAGCAGCGCGGACAGGGTTCCCTCTAGCACAGATACGCAGTATTTT
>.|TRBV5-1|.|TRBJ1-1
CASSLEGNTEAFF
TGCGCCAGCAGCTTGGAAGGGAACACTGAAGCTTTCTTT
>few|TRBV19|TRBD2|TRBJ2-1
CASSIRTSGHNEQFF
TGTGCCAGTAGTATCCGGACTAGCGGGCACAATGAGCAGTTCTTC
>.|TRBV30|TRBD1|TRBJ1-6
CAWSVPRTGFAYNSPLHF
TGTGCCTGGAGTGTACCCCGGACAGGGTTCGCCTATAATTCACCCCTCCACTTT
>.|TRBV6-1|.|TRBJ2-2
CASSEDRDGNTGELFF
TGTGCCAGCAGTGAAGACAGGGACGGGAACACCGGGGAGCTGTTTTTT
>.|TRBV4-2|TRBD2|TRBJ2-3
CASSQGAGGSTDTQYF
TGTGCCAGCAGCCAAGGTGCGGGAGGTTCCACAGATACGCAGTATTTT
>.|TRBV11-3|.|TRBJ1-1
CASSLEAYTEAFF
TGTGCCAGCAGCTTAGAGGCGTACACTGAAGCTTTCTTT
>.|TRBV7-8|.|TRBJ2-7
CASSLFGSPYEQYF
TGTGCCAGCAGCTTATTTGGCAGCCCTTACGAGCAGTACTTC
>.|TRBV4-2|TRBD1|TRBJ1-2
CASSQGPHRGDYGYTF
TGTGCCAGCAGCCAAGGACCCCACAGGGGTGACTATGGCTACACCTTC
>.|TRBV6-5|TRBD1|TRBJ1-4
CATSDRGGEKLFF
TGTGCCACCTCGGACAGGGGAGGCGAAAAACTGTTTTTT
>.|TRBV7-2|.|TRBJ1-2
CASSLSDGYTF
TGTGCCAGCAGCTTATCCGATGGCTACACCTTC
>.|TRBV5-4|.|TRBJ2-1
CASSLDQSSNEQFF
TGTGCCAGCAGCTTAGATCAATCCTCCAATGAGCAGTTCTTC
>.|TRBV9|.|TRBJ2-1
CASSSHPPDEQFF
TGTGCCAGCAGCTCCCACCCGCCGGATGAGCAGTTCTTC
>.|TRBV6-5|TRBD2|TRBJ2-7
CASSSSGSRYEQYF
TGTGCCAGCAGTTCTAGCGGGAGTCGGTACGAGCAGTACTTC
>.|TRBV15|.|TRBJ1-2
CATVGRDYGYGYTF
TGTGCCACCGTTGGAAGGGACTACGGCTATGGCTACACCTTC
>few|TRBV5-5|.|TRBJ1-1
CASSWGTPGPGTEAFF
TGTGCCAGCAGCTGGGGGACCCCCGGACCGGGAACTGAAGCTTTCTTT
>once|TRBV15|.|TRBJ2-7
CATSRGLTDFSYEQYF
TGTGCCACCAGCAGAGGGTTGACAGACTTCTCCTACGAGCAGTACTTC
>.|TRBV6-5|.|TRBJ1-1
CASSFGLGSTEAFF
TGTGCCAGCAGTTTTGGCCTGGGGAGCACTGAAGCTTTCTTT
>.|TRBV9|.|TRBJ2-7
CASSVGNGDYEQYF
TGTGCCAGCAGCGTAGGGAATGGGGACTACGAGCAGTACTTC
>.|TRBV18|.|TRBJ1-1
CASLRDWNTEAFF
TGTGCCAGCTTACGCGACTGGAACACTGAAGCTTTCTTT
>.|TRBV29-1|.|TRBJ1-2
CSVEVGYTF
TGCAGCGTTGAAGTTGGCTACACCTTC
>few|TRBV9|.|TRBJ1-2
CASSVGPENYGYTF
TGTGCCAGCAGCGTAGGACCGGAAAACTATGGCTACACCTTC
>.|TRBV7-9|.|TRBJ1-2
CASSPSYGYTF
TGTGCCAGCAGCCCAAGCTATGGCTACACCTTC
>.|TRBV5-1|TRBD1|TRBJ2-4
CASSLEGGAVNPQYF
TGCGCCAGCAGCTTGGAAGGGGGCGCGGTAAATCCTCAGTACTTC
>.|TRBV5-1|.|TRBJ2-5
CASSLDVNRETQYF
TGCGCCAGCAGCTTGGACGTAAATAGAGAGACCCAGTACTTC
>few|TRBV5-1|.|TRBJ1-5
CASSAGPLKLNQPQHF
TGCGCCAGCAGCGCGGGGCCACTTAAATTAAATCAGCCCCAGCATTTT
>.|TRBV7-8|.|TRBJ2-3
CASSISNPSTDTQYF
TGTGCCAGCAGTATAAGCAATCCTAGCACAGATACGCAGTATTTT
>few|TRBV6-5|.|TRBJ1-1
CASSYVGTEAFF
TGTGCCAGCAGTTATGTCGGGACTGAAGCTTTCTTT
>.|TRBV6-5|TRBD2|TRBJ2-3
CASSQTSGGTDTQYF
TGTGCCAGCAGTCAAACTAGCGGAGGCACAGATACGCAGTATTTT
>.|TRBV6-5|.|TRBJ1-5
CASCSTVMGNQPQHF
TGTGCCAGCTGTTCTACGGTCATGGGCAATCAGCCCCAGCATTTT
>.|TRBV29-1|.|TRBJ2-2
CSVEWGRNTGELFF
TGCAGCGTTGAATGGGGTAGGAACACCGGGGAGCTGTTTTTT